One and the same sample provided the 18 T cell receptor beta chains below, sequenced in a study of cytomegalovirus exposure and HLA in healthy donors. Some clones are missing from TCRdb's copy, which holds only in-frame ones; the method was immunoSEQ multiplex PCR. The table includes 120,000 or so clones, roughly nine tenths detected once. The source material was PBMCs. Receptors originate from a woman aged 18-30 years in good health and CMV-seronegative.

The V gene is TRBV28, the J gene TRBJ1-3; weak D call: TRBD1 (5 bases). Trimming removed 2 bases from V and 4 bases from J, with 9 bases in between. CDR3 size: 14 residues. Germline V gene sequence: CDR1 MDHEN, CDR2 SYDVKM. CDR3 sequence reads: CASSLPGPGNTIYF. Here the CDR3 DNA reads TGTGCCAGCAGTTTACCAGGGCCCGGAAACACCATATATTTT.

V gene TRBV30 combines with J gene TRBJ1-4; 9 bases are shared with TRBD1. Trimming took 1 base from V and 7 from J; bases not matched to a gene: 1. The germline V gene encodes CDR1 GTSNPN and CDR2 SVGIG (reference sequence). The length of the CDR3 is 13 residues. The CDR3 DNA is TGTGCCTGGAGTGGACAGGGGGGTGAAAAACTGTTTTTT. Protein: CAWSGQGGEKLFF. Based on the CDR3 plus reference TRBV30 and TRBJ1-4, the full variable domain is SQTIHQWPATLVQPVGSPLSLECTVEGTSNPNLYWYRQAAGRGLQLLFYSVGIGQISSEVPQNLSASRPQDRQFILSSKKLLLSDSGFYLCAWSGQGGEKLFFGSGTQLSVL.

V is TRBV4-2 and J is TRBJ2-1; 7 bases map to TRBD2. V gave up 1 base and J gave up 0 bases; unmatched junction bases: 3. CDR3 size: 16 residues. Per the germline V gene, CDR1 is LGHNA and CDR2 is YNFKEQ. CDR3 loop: CASSQGGLPSYNEQFF. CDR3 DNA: TGTGCCAGCAGCCAAGGGGGACTACCCTCCTACAATGAGCAGTTCTTC.

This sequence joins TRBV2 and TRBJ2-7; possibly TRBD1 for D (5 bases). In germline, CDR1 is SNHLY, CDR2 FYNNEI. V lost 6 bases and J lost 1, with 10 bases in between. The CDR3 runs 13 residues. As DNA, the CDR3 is TGTGCCAGCAGCGCCGACAGATCCTACGAGCAGTACTTC. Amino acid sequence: CASSADRSYEQYF.

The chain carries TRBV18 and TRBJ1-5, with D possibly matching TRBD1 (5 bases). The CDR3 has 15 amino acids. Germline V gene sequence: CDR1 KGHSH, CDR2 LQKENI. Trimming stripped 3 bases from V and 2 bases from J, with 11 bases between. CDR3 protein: CASSPEGGGNQPQHF. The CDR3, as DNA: TGTGCCAGCTCACCTGAGGGAGGGGGCAATCAGCCCCAGCATTTT. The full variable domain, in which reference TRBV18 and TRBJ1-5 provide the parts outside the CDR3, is NAGVMQNPRHLVRRRGQEARLRCSPMKGHSHVYWYRQLPEEGLKFMVYLQKENIIDESGMPKERFSAEFPKEGPSILRIQQVVRGDSAAYFCASSPEGGGNQPQHFGDGTRLSIL.

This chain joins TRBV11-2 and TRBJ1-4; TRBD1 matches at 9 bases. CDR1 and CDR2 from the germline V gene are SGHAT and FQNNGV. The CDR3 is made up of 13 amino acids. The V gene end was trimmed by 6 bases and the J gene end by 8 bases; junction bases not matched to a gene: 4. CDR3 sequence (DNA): TGTGCCAGCAGACAGGGGGCAACGGAAAAACTGTTTTTT. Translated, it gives CASRQGATEKLFF.

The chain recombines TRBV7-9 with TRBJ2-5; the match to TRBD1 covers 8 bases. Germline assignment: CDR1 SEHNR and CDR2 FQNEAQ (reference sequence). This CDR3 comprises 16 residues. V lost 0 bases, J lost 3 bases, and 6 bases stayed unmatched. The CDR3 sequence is CASSLAGQGKKETQYF. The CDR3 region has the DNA TGTGCCAGCAGCTTAGCCGGACAGGGAAAAAAAGAGACCCAGTACTTC.

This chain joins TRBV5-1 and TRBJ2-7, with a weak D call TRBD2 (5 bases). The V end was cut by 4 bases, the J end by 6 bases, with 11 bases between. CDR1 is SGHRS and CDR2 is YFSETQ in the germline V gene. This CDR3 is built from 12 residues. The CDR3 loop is CASSGTSGEQYF. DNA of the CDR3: TGCGCCAGCAGCGGAACTAGTGGCGAGCAGTACTTC.

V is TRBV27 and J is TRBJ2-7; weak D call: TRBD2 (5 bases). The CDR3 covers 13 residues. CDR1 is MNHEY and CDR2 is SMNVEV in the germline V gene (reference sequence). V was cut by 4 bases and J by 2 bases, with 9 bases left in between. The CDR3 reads CASSSDGTYEQYF. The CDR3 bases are TGTGCCAGCAGTTCCGACGGGACCTACGAGCAGTACTTC.

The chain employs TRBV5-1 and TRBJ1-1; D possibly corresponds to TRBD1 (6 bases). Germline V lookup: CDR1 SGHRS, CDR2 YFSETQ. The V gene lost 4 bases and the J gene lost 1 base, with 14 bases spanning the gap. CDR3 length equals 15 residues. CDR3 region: CASSAQGPRNTEAFF. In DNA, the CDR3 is TGCGCCAGCAGCGCACAGGGACCCAGGAACACTGAAGCTTTCTTT.

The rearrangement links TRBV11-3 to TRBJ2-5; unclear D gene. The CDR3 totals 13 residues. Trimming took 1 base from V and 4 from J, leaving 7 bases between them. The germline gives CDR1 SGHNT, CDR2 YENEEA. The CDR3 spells CASSLGVRETQYF. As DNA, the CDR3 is TGTGCCAGCAGCTTAGGAGTGCGAGAGACCCAGTACTTC.

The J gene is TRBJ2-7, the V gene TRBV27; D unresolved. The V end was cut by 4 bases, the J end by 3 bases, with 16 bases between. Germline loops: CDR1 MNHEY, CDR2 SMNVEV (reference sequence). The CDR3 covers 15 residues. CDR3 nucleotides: TGTGCCAGCAGTTATAACAGAGTTCAGGTCTACGAGCAGTACTTC. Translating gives CASSYNRVQVYEQYF.

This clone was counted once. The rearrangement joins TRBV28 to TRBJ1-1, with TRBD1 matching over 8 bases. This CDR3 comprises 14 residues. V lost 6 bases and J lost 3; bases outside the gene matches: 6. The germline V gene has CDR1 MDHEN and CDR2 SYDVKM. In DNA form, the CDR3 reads TGTGCCAGCAGCCCCCGACAGGGGCACACTGAAGCTTTCTTT. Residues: CASSPRQGHTEAFF.

For the CDR3, the DNA is TGTGCCAGCAGCTTAACACGGAGGGGATATTCACCCCTCCACTTT. Its translation: CASSLTRRGYSPLHF. V gene TRBV11-2 combines with J gene TRBJ1-6, with TRBD1 as a possible D gene (5 bases). Germline CDR1 reads SGHAT; CDR2 reads FQNNGV. This CDR3 comprises 15 residues. V was shortened by 2 bases and J by 8 bases, with 13 bases between the two germline ends.

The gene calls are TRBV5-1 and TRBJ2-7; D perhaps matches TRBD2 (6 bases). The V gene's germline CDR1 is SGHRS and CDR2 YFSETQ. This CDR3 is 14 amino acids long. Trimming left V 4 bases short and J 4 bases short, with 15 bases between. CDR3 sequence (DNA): TGCGCCAGCAGCGCGGGACGGCTAGCGTACGAGCAGTACTTC. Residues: CASSAGRLAYEQYF. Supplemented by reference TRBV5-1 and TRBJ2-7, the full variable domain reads KAGVTQTPRYLIKTRGQQVTLSCSPISGHRSVSWYQQTPGQGLQFLFEYFSETQRNKGNFPGRFSGRQFSNSRSEMNVSTLELGDSALYLCASSAGRLAYEQYFGPGTRLTVT.

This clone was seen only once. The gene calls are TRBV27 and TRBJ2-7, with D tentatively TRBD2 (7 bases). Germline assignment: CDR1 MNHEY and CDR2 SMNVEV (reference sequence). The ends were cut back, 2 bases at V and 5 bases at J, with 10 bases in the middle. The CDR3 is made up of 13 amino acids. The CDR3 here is CASSLRGGHEQYF. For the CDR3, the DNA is TGTGCCAGCAGTTTAAGGGGGGGTCACGAGCAGTACTTC.

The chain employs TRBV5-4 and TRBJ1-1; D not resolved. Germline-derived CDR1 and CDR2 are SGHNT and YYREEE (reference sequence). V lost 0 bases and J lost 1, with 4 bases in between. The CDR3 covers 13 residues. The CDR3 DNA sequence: TGTGCCAGCAGCTTGGACAGGAACACTGAAGCTTTCTTT. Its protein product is CASSLDRNTEAFF.

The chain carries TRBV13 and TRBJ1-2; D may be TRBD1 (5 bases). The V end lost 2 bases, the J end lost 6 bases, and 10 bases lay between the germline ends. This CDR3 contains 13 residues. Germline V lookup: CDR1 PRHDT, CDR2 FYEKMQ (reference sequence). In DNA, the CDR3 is TGTGCCAGCAGCTTATTCGGGGGGGATGGCTACACCTTC. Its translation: CASSLFGGDGYTF.